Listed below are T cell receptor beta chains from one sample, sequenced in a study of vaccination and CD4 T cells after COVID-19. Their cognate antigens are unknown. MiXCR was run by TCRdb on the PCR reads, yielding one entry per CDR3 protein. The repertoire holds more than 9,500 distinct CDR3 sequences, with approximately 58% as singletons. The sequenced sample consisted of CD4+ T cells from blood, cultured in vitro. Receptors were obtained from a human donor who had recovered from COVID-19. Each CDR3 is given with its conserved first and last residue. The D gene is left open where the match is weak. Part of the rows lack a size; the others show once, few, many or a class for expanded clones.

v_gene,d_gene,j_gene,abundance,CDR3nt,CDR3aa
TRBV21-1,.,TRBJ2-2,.,TGTGCCATCCTGCCGGGACAGGGATACACCGGGGAGCTGTTTTTT,CAILPGQGYTGELFF
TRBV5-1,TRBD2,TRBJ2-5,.,TGCGCCAGCAGCCCGGGACTAGCGGCTCAAGAGACCCAGTACTTC,CASSPGLAAQETQYF
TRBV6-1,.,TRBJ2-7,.,TGTGCCAGCAGCGAATACGAGCAGTACTTC,CASSEYEQYF
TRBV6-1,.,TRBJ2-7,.,TGTGCCAGCAGCCAACTAGCCAGATCCTACGAGCAGTACTTC,CASSQLARSYEQYF
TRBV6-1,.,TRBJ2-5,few,TGTGCCACCCAGGCCAGCTTAGCCAGGGAGACCCAGTACTTC,CATQASLARETQYF
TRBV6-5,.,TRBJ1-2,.,TGTGCCAGCAGTTTGGACGCTAACTATGGCTACACCTTC,CASSLDANYGYTF
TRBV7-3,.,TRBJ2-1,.,TGTGCCAGCAGCTCCAGACTAGGGGGGGTCAATGAGCAGTTCTTC,CASSSRLGGVNEQFF
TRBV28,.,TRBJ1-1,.,TGTGCCAGCAGTTTTCTGGGACCGGGGGGCGGCACTGAAGCTTTCTTT,CASSFLGPGGGTEAFF
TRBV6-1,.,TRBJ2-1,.,TGTGCCAGCAGTGAATCACGGGGGACCTACAATGAGCAGTTCTTC,CASSESRGTYNEQFF
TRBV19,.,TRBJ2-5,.,TGTGCCAGTAGTATCAGGGGACCCCAAGAGACCCAGTACTTC,CASSIRGPQETQYF
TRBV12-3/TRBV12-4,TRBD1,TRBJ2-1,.,TGTGCCAGCAGTTTTCAAGGGGGCGGTGAGCAGTTCTTC,CASSFQGGGEQFF
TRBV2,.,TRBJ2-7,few,TGTGCCAGCAGGAACCGCCGGGAGGAGCAGTACTTC,CASRNRREEQYF
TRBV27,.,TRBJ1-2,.,TGTGCCAGCAGTGTCATCCACAGTGGGTATGGCTACACCTTC,CASSVIHSGYGYTF
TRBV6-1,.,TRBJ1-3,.,TGTGCCAGCAGCTCCCCGGCCCGCTCTGGAAACACCATATATTTT,CASSSPARSGNTIYF
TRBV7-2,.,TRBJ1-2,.,TGTGCCAGCAGCTTCACTATTGGTGGCTACACCTTC,CASSFTIGGYTF
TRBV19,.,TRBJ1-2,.,TGTGCCAGTAGTATAGGGCAGGCATATGGCTACACCTTC,CASSIGQAYGYTF
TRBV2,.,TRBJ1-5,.,TGTGCCAGCAGTGGACGGGGCAATCAGCCCCAGCATTTT,CASSGRGNQPQHF
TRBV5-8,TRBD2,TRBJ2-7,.,TGTGCCAGCAGCTTGGAAACGGGGTTGGCGGGAGGAAAGCGCGAGCAGTACTTC,CASSLETGLAGGKREQYF
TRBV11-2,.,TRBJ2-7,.,TGTGCCAGCAGCTTAGAGGGACAATTGTCCTACGAGCAGTACTTC,CASSLEGQLSYEQYF
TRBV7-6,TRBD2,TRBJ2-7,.,TGTGCCAGCAGCCCGGGGGGAGTTGAGCAGTACTTC,CASSPGGVEQYF
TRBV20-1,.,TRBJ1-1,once,TGCAGTGCTAACCAAGACAGGCTAGAAGCTTTCTTT,CSANQDRLEAFF
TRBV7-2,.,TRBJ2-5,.,TGTGCCAGCAGCCCACAAGGGGTCCAAGAGACCCAGTACTTC,CASSPQGVQETQYF
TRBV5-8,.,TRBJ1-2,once,TGTGCCACTCGACGGCGGAACTATGGCTACACCTTC,CATRRRNYGYTF
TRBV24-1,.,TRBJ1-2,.,TGTGCCACCAGTGAATCGGGGCCCTACTATGGCTACACCTTC,CATSESGPYYGYTF
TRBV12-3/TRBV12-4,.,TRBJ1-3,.,TGTGCCAGCAGTTTAGAGTGGGGGCTCTTTTCAGGAAACACCATATATTTT,CASSLEWGLFSGNTIYF
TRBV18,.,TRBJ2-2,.,TGTGCCAGCTCATCGGAGGGCACCGGGGAGCTGTTTTTT,CASSSEGTGELFF
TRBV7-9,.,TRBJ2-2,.,TGTGCCAGCGGGGCGGGCACCGGGGAGCTGTTTTTT,CASGAGTGELFF
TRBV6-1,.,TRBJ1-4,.,TGTGCCAGCAGCGGGGGGATTACAACTAATGAAAAACTGTTTTTT,CASSGGITTNEKLFF
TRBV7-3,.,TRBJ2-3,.,TGTGCCAGCAGCTTAATGCGGTCCGGAGATACGCAGTATTTT,CASSLMRSGDTQYF